This T cell receptor beta chain was sequenced during a study of blood T cell repertoires in COVID-19 (dated by TCRdb to 2018 to 2020). At the level of the whole study: Samples covering the acute and convalescent phases of COVID-19 were provided by collaborators in the United States, Italy and Spain. The material from the prospective study consisted of cDNA or gDNA derived from T cells, B-cell-depleted T cells, or PBMCs. Deeply sampled blood TCRbeta repertoires from subjects exposed to, actively infected with, or recovered from COVID-19 were included in the dataset. The repertoires were released in a freely available public database meant as a resource for research on the immune response to SARS-CoV-2. Samples came from the ongoing ImmuneRACE study (first 160 participants) plus 1,254 subjects from 6 global collaborators. Nearly every sample came with metadata listing a de-identified subject ID, COVID-19 status, age in years and sex. HLA class I and class II types, where available, came from metadata supplied by the sample provider rather than from assay-based typing.

A word on this clone: Its antigen remains undetermined. No base quality values were provided; no much bigger clone lies one nucleotide off.

The CDR3 spans 12 residues, from the cysteine through the phenylalanine. CDR3 DNA only is kept here, 36 bases in frame from base 1. For this chain, trimming is 6 bases at the V end and 9 bases at the J end, and the number of junction bases without a gene match is 8. CDR1 SEHNR and CDR2 FQNEAQ are derived from the germline V gene (reference sequence). TCRbeta CDR3 regions were amplified from genomic DNA using the immunoSEQ Assay, a bias-controlled multiplex PCR. Concerning the study's data processing: The number of nucleated cells in each sample was estimated from the amplification of reference gene primers within the assay. To quantify the absolute abundance of each unique TCRbeta CDR3 rearrangement, sequence reads were collapsed and filtered. For each sample, productive Simpson clonality was calculated by taking the square root of Simpson's diversity index across productive rearrangements. TCRdb carries this immuneACCESS record with in-frame sequences only. Its versions omit some clonotypes, under half of them owing to an unresolved V gene in the studies checked, with the rest unexplained. Clonal size and the V and J genes are those of that table, whereas D and trimming came from the DNA. A total of 150,000 to 200,000 clones appear in this sample, about 70% of them only once. Clones ranked in the top ten supply roughly 8.7% of the sample.

Study-wide conclusions, independent of this receptor: The amount of clinical and demographic metadata varied by source and participant and was provided uncurated.

Whole blood was collected in K2EDTA tubes by collaborating institutions according to the institutions' own protocols. For TCRbeta analysis, collaborators shipped samples in one of three forms: frozen whole blood, isolated PBMCs, or DNA extracted from either of those sample types. The sample taken for sequencing was peripheral blood. The V and J genes are TRBV7-9 and TRBJ2-7; 7 nucleotides in the junction match TRBD1. The source of this sequence is a woman aged 45-59 years with active or convalescent COVID-19. This receptor carries the CDR3 CASRGDSSGQYF. DNA sequence: TGTGCCAGCAGGGGGGACAGTTCTGGGCAGTACTTC. The CDR3, completed at both ends by the reference TRBV7-9 and TRBJ2-7 genes, gives the full variable domain DTGVSQNPRHKITKRGQNVTFRCDPISEHNRLYWYRQTLGQGPEFLTYFQNEAQLEKSRLLSDRFSAERPKGSFSTLEIQRTEQGDSAMYLCASRGDSSGQYFGPGTRLTVT.